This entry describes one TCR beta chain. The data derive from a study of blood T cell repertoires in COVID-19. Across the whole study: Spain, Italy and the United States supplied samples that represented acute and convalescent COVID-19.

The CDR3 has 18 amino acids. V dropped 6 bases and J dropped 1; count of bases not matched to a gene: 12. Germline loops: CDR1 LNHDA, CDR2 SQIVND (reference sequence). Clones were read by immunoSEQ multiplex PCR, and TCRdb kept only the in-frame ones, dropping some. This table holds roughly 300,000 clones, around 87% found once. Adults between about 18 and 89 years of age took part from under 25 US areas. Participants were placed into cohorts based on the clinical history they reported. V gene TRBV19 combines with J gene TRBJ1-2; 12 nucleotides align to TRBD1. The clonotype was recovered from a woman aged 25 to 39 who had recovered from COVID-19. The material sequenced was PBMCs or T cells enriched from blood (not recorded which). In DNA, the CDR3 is TGTGCCAGTAGACGGGGACAGGGGGCGCGAGGAGATAACTATGGCTACACCTTC. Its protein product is CASRRGQGARGDNYGYTF.